A selection of T cell receptor beta chains follows, all from one sample in a study of T cell changes during pregnancy in multiple sclerosis. Profiled with immunoSEQ multiplex PCR; TCRdb holds only in-frame clones, not every one. The sample records tens of thousands of clones, roughly 90% being singletons. Here the sequenced sample was peripheral blood, taken in the first trimester of pregnancy. These receptors all stem from a female donor with multiple sclerosis, enrolled in a pregnancy study. The CDR3 runs from the conserved cysteine through the conserved F or W. D genes are given only for firm matches. Some rows have no size entry. The others give once, few or many, or a class for an expanded clone.

d_call	clone_size	j_call	v_call	cdr3_nt	cdr3_aa
TRBD2	.	TRBJ2-1	TRBV27	TGTGCCAGCAGTTTAGCGGGGGACTACAATGAGCAGTTCTTC	CASSLAGDYNEQFF
TRBD1	.	TRBJ1-4	TRBV5-1	TGCGCCAGCAGGGGTGAAGGGACAGGGACTGAAAAACTGTTTTTT	CASRGEGTGTEKLFF
.	.	TRBJ2-7	TRBV5-1	TGCGCCAGCAGCTTGGGTGCGGGCGCGGAGCAGTACTTC	CASSLGAGAEQYF
TRBD2	.	TRBJ2-2	TRBV5-4	TGTGCCAGCAGCCCGGGAGGGGGGACCGGGGAGCTGTTTTTT	CASSPGGGTGELFF
.	.	TRBJ1-5	TRBV6-1	TGTGCCAGCAGTGAATCGGAGGGAGGCAATCAGCCCCAGCATTTT	CASSESEGGNQPQHF
TRBD1	.	TRBJ1-1	TRBV4-2	TGTGCCAGCAGCCAAGAAACAGGGGCTACTGAAGCTTTCTTT	CASSQETGATEAFF
TRBD2	.	TRBJ2-3	TRBV7-9	TGTGCCAGCAGCTCGGGCGGGACTAGATACACAGATACGCAGTATTTT	CASSSGGTRYTDTQYF
TRBD1	.	TRBJ2-1	TRBV6-5	TGTGCCAGCAGTTACTCGAACAGGGGGCGCGATGAGCAGTTCTTC	CASSYSNRGRDEQFF
.	.	TRBJ1-1	TRBV29-1	TGCAGCTCCAAGGCGGGGGGGAACACTGAAGCTTTCTTT	CSSKAGGNTEAFF
.	.	TRBJ2-3	TRBV5-1	TGCGCCAGCAGGCGAGGAGATACGCAGTATTTT	CASRRGDTQYF
TRBD1	.	TRBJ2-4	TRBV5-1	TGCGCCAGCAGCGCAGGCGGGACAGGTTCCGGCATTCAGTACTTC	CASSAGGTGSGIQYF
.	.	TRBJ1-4	TRBV29-1	TGCAGCGTTGACCAGGGTGGTGAAAAACTGTTTTTT	CSVDQGGEKLFF
TRBD1	.	TRBJ1-3	TRBV11-2	TGTGCCAGCAGCTCAGTCAGGGGGCCCGTCTCTGGAAACACCATATATTTT	CASSSVRGPVSGNTIYF
TRBD2	.	TRBJ2-1	TRBV2	TGTGCCAGCCTACTAGCGGGAGGCTCCTACAATGAGCAGTTCTTC	CASLLAGGSYNEQFF
TRBD1	.	TRBJ2-5	TRBV14	TGTGCCAGCAGCCAAGGAGGCAGGGGGCGAGAGACCCAGTACTTC	CASSQGGRGRETQYF
.	once	TRBJ1-5	TRBV6-5	TGTGCCAGCAGTTACTCTGCAGGGCTTAGCAATCAGCCCCAGCATTTT	CASSYSAGLSNQPQHF
TRBD1	.	TRBJ1-1	TRBV4-1	TGCGCCAGCAGCCTTGAGGGTACAGGGGGAATGGATCAAGCTTTCTTT	CASSLEGTGGMDQAFF
.	.	TRBJ1-1	TRBV4-3	TGCGCCAGCAGCCAAGCGGTGAACACTGAAGCTTTCTTT	CASSQAVNTEAFF
.	.	TRBJ2-7	TRBV19	TGTGCCAGTAGTAACCCCAGGGGAAACGACGAGCAGTACTTC	CASSNPRGNDEQYF
.	.	TRBJ2-2	TRBV15	TGTGCCACCAGCAGAGATCTGGCCGTCGCACAGCCCGGGGAGCTGTTTTTT	CATSRDLAVAQPGELFF
.	few	TRBJ2-2	TRBV5-1	TGCGCCAGCAGCAACGGACAGCCGTCCGGGGAGCTGTTTTTT	CASSNGQPSGELFF
.	.	TRBJ2-2	TRBV10-3	TGTGCCATCAGTGAGTCGACAGTTCCCGGGGAGCTGTTTTTT	CAISESTVPGELFF
.	.	TRBJ2-1	TRBV7-3	TGTGCCAGCAGCTTCCTCCCCCTAGCGCACTACAATGAGCAGTTCTTC	CASSFLPLAHYNEQFF
TRBD1	.	TRBJ1-1	TRBV18	TGTGCCAGCTCACCGCAGGGGGGGAACACTGAAGCTTTCTTT	CASSPQGGNTEAFF
.	.	TRBJ1-1	TRBV27	TGTGCCAGCAGCTCTGTGGGAGTTGAAGCTTTCTTT	CASSSVGVEAFF
TRBD1	.	TRBJ1-1	TRBV2	TGTGCCAGCAGTGAAGCGACAGGGTACCCTCAGAACACTGAAGCTTTCTTT	CASSEATGYPQNTEAFF
TRBD1	.	TRBJ2-3	TRBV28	TGTGCCAGCAGAACGACAGGGTCAGATACGCAGTATTTT	CASRTTGSDTQYF
.	.	TRBJ2-7	TRBV7-9	TGTGCCAGCAGCCCAGGGCAGGGCGGCGCCTACGAGCAGTACTTC	CASSPGQGGAYEQYF
.	once	TRBJ2-1	TRBV7-9	TGTGCCAGCAGCTTTAAGTGGGAGACTCTTTACAATGAGCAGTTCTTC	CASSFKWETLYNEQFF